A selection of T cell receptor beta chains follows, all from one sample in a study of T cells in Graves' hyperthyroidism and ophthalmopathy. MiXCR was run by TCRdb on the multiplex PCR reads, yielding one entry per CDR3 protein. The table records under 350,000 distinct CDR3 sequences, 15% to 20% of them present only once. The sample was blood. The receptors were sampled from a woman aged 45-65 years with Graves' hyperthyroidism. Each CDR3 is given with its conserved first and last residue. D genes are given only for firm matches. Clone size is stated in some rows and not others, as once, few, many or a class when expanded.

few | TRBJ1-2 | TRBD1 | TRBV5-6 | TGTGCCAGCAGCTTAACAGGGGGGATGAACTATGGCTACACCTTC | CASSLTGGMNYGYTF
many | TRBJ2-1 | TRBD2 | TRBV6-2/TRBV6-3 | TGTGCCAGCACCCGGGGGGGAGTCACCTACAATGAGCAGTTCTTC | CASTRGGVTYNEQFF
. | TRBJ2-1 | . | TRBV2 | TGTGCCAGCAGTGAACAGGGGCTTCACAATGAGCAGTTCTTC | CASSEQGLHNEQFF
many | TRBJ2-2 | . | TRBV10-3 | TGTGCCATCCTGAGAGAGGAAGTGAGGACCGGGGAGCTGTTTTTT | CAILREEVRTGELFF
few | TRBJ1-1 | . | TRBV5-1 | TGCGCCAGCAGCTTGGCGGGGGGGCGCTCGGTCACTGAAGCTTTCTTT | CASSLAGGRSVTEAFF
many | TRBJ2-1 | . | TRBV7-8 | TGTGCCAGCAGCTTAGCCGTCCCAGCGGGCACCCCGGATGAGCAGTTCTTC | CASSLAVPAGTPDEQFF
. | TRBJ2-2 | . | TRBV15 | TGTGCCACCAGCAGAGATTGGGGCGACACCGGGGAGCTGTTTTTT | CATSRDWGDTGELFF
many | TRBJ2-3 | . | TRBV11-2 | TGTGCCAGCAGCTTGGAGTACACAGATACGCAGTATTTT | CASSLEYTDTQYF
. | TRBJ2-2 | TRBD2 | TRBV4-2 | TGTGCCAGCAGCCAGACTAGCGGGAGCTTCGGGGAGCTGTTTTTT | CASSQTSGSFGELFF
. | TRBJ1-5 | . | TRBV9 | TGTGCCAGCAGCGTAGCTAGTGGTCAGCCCCAGCATTTT | CASSVASGQPQHF
. | TRBJ1-6 | . | TRBV10-3 | TGTGCCATCTCGGGGGCCCTCTTGGATTCACCCCTCCACTTT | CAISGALLDSPLHF
few | TRBJ1-1 | . | TRBV12-3/TRBV12-4 | TGTGCCAGCAGTTTACGTCGGGGGCAGGCCAGAGTAGGTGAAGCTTTCTTT | CASSLRRGQARVGEAFF
many | TRBJ2-7 | . | TRBV28 | TGTGCCAGCAGTAGGGACCTCTCCTACGAGCAGTACTTC | CASSRDLSYEQYF
once | TRBJ2-1 | . | TRBV9 | TGTGCCAGCAGCGTCTTCGAGGATGAGCAGTTCTTC | CASSVFEDEQFF
. | TRBJ1-1 | . | TRBV29-1 | TGCAGCGTTGAAGATTGGGACACTGAAGCTTTCTTT | CSVEDWDTEAFF
few | TRBJ1-5 | . | TRBV4-1 | TGCGCCAGCAGCCAAGAGGTGGTGAGCAATCAGCCCCAGCATTTT | CASSQEVVSNQPQHF
. | TRBJ2-4 | . | TRBV18 | TGTGCCAGCTCAGGGGCCAAAAACATTCAGTACTTC | CASSGAKNIQYF
many | TRBJ1-2 | TRBD1 | TRBV9 | TGTGCCAGCAGCGTTGGACAGGGACCTTATGGCTACACCTTC | CASSVGQGPYGYTF
many | TRBJ1-1 | . | TRBV30 | TGTGCCTGGAGTGTCCAAACAGGGACCACTGAAGCTTTCTTT | CAWSVQTGTTEAFF
many | TRBJ1-6 | TRBD1 | TRBV11-2 | TGTGCCAGCAGTCTGGACAGGGTGGGTTCACCCCTCCACTTT | CASSLDRVGSPLHF
. | TRBJ2-7 | . | TRBV6-1 | TGTGCCAGCAGTGAAGAGCCCCAACCCGGCTCCTACGAGCAGTACTTC | CASSEEPQPGSYEQYF
. | TRBJ1-1 | . | TRBV19 | TGTGCCAGTACCTGGGGGGTCATGAACACTGAAGCTTTCTTT | CASTWGVMNTEAFF
. | TRBJ2-1 | . | TRBV7-9 | TGTGCCAGCAGCTTAGCGCCCAGCGGCTCCTACAATGAGCAGTTCTTC | CASSLAPSGSYNEQFF
few | TRBJ2-5 | TRBD2 | TRBV28 | TGTGCCAGCAGTAAACCCCTAGGACTAGCGGGACTGGAGACCCAGTACTTC | CASSKPLGLAGLETQYF
. | TRBJ1-5 | . | TRBV2 | TGTGCCACTGCCCGGGGCCGCAATCAGCCCCAGCATTTT | CATARGRNQPQHF
many | TRBJ2-2 | . | TRBV11-1 | TGTGCCAGCAGCCCAGAGGCAGGGGCCGGGGAGCTGTTTTTT | CASSPEAGAGELFF
. | TRBJ1-2 | . | TRBV5-5 | TGTGCCAGCAGCTCCCCCCCTGGCTACACCTTC | CASSSPPGYTF
. | TRBJ1-1 | . | TRBV29-1 | TGCAGCGTTGAAGAGAGGTTCCCTGAAGCTTTCTTT | CSVEERFPEAFF
. | TRBJ2-3 | . | TRBV5-1 | TGCGCCAGCAGCATTGGCACAGATACGCAGTATTTT | CASSIGTDTQYF
few | TRBJ2-1 | . | TRBV7-3 | TGTGCCAGCAGCGAACAGGGTAGTAATGAGCAGTTCTTC | CASSEQGSNEQFF
many | TRBJ1-6 | TRBD1 | TRBV30 | TGTGCCTGGAGCCGGACAGGGGAATCACCCCTCCACTTT | CAWSRTGESPLHF
. | TRBJ1-5 | . | TRBV5-5 | TGTGCCAGCAGCTCCGTAGACAGACCCCAACAGCCCCAGCATTTT | CASSSVDRPQQPQHF
few | TRBJ2-6 | . | TRBV11-2 | TGTGCCAGCACCCCGTCGGGCGAGAGCTCTGGGGCCAACGTCCTGACTTTC | CASTPSGESSGANVLTF
many | TRBJ1-1 | . | TRBV2 | TGTGCCAGCAGTGAAGAAAGGAACAGTGAAGCTTTCTTT | CASSEERNSEAFF
few | TRBJ2-1 | TRBD2 | TRBV9 | TGTGCCAGCAGCGAAGAAGGCGGGGGGGCCCACAATGAGCAGTTCTTC | CASSEEGGGAHNEQFF
. | TRBJ2-5 | TRBD2 | TRBV5-1 | TGCGCCAGCAGCTCGACTAGCGGGAGGGCGGCTCAGTACTTC | CASSSTSGRAAQYF
many | TRBJ2-2 | . | TRBV28 | TGTGCCAGCAGTTTTGAGGGACTCACCGGGGAGCTGTTTTTT | CASSFEGLTGELFF
many | TRBJ1-1 | . | TRBV12-3/TRBV12-4 | TGTGCCAGCAGCCCTAATCAGATGAACACTGAAGCTTTCTTT | CASSPNQMNTEAFF
many | TRBJ2-3 | . | TRBV2 | TGTGCCAGCACTGACTGGACGGCTGATACGCAGTATTTT | CASTDWTADTQYF
many | TRBJ1-2 | . | TRBV12-3/TRBV12-4 | TGTGCCAGCAGCCCACAGGGCTCGAACTATGGCTACACCTTC | CASSPQGSNYGYTF
many | TRBJ2-3 | TRBD1 | TRBV7-9 | TGTGCCAGCAGCAGACGACAGGGAGAAGATACGCAGTATTTT | CASSRRQGEDTQYF
. | TRBJ1-1 | TRBD1 | TRBV5-1 | TGCGCCAGCAGCTTGTCGGCACAGGGGGGCAGTTCTGAAGCTTTCTTT | CASSLSAQGGSSEAFF